The clone carrying this TCR beta chain came up a few times. The source of the sample is a study of T-cell memory formation after mild COVID-19. TCRdb used MiXCR to reprocess the 5' RACE reads, holding one entry per CDR3 protein. The sample consists of around 440,000 distinct CDR3 sequences, around a sixth of them appearing once. V dropped 2 bases and J dropped 2 bases, with 11 bases sitting between them. CDR3 length equals 15 residues. Germline V gene sequence: CDR1 KGHSH, CDR2 LQKENI. Sequencing input: PBMCs or a T cell subset sorted from them (not recorded which). The sequence was obtained from an adult woman who had mild COVID-19 (a few samples of this study predate the infection). Cell type and time point are not known. This chain links TRBV18 with TRBJ2-3, with a tentative D call TRBD2 (5 bases). The CDR3 reads CASSPILASTDTQYF. DNA for the CDR3: TGTGCCAGCTCACCAATCCTAGCCTCCACAGATACGCAGTATTTT.